Listed below are T cell receptor beta chains from one sample, sequenced in a study of PD-L1 blockade in urothelial cancer. Repertoires were generated with immunoSEQ multiplex PCR, while TCRdb's copy carries only in-frame clones and drops some. The table has approximately 58,000 clones, roughly 87% seen once. The input for sequencing was PBMCs, taken around atezolizumab (anti-PD-L1) treatment. The origin of the receptors is a man aged 65 to 85 with urothelial cancer. The CDR3 runs from the conserved cysteine through the conserved F or W.

v_gene,CDR3aa
TRBV28,CASSPLGGGTDTQYF
TRBV2,CASSVGTSGTRETQYF
TRBV30,CAWSIRSQSSNQPQHF
TRBV7-9,CASSLWASQETQYF
TRBV5-6,CASSSRGQGFGNTIYF
TRBV28,CASSFSFSGSDEQFF
TRBV5-1,CASSKGQGMYGYTF
TRBV28,CASSSGGSGQPQHF
TRBV5-1,CASSFELAGVADTQYF
TRBV5-1,CASSSYPTSGGSNEQFF
TRBV30,CAWSLAGNQPQHF
TRBV11-2,CASSQDQGNYGYTF
TRBV18,CASSPLQASGANVLTF
TRBV18,CASSGGRGSSYNEQFF
TRBV27,CASSLSGAQNEKLFF
TRBV30,CACQRDRYNEQFF
TRBV5-5,CASSLTADYEQYF
TRBV28,CASSLWTGRIGELFF
TRBV30,CALARGLSTDTQYF
TRBV5-6,CASSLGVGEKLFF
TRBV7-2,CASSPGPATNEKLFF
TRBV5-1,CASSREVGETQYF
TRBV28,CASSFWDSNYNEQFF
TRBV7-9,CASSLNGDRGLYGYTF
TRBV7-8,CASSPNRDRSLDTEAFF
TRBV5-1,CASSLGGTGGDEQFF
TRBV30,CAWGVGGGVDTQYF
TRBV9,CASSKSSEVFNEQFF
TRBV7-9,CASSLGRTGDLRDTQYF
TRBV7-9,CASGETSGRAVYNEQFF
TRBV30,CAWSARGGSYNEQFF
TRBV6-5,CASSETGSDTEAFF
TRBV6-5,CASSYNGGGRERAAFF
TRBV15,CATSREQISYEQYF